A selection of T cell receptor beta chains follows, all from one sample in a study of blood T cell repertoires in COVID-19. The repertoire was sequenced with immunoSEQ multiplex PCR; TCRdb's copy has only in-frame clones and lacks some. The sample consists of tens of thousands of clones, roughly 90% of them appearing once. The sample was peripheral blood. The receptor source for this set is a man in his sixties with active COVID-19. The CDR3 runs from the conserved cysteine through the conserved F or W. A D gene is named only where the DNA matches it firmly. Clone sizes are given selectively: once, few, many, or a class where the clone is expanded.

v_gene	abundance	d_gene	j_gene	CDR3nt	CDR3aa
TRBV19	NA	TRBD2	TRBJ2-7	TGTGCCAGTCAGGGAGCAGCGGGAGGGCCCTACGAGCAGTACTTC	CASQGAAGGPYEQYF
TRBV18	NA	TRBD1	TRBJ1-4	TGTGCCAGCTCCCTTATGGACAGGGGGCAGGGTAATGAAAAACTGTTTTTT	CASSLMDRGQGNEKLFF
TRBV29-1	once	NA	TRBJ1-2	TGCAGCGCCGGGGGAGACTATGGCTACACCTTC	CSAGGDYGYTF
TRBV9	NA	TRBD2	TRBJ2-5	TGTGCCAGCAGCGTAGGGACTAGCGGGAGGGGAGAGACCCAGTACTTC	CASSVGTSGRGETQYF
TRBV11-1	NA	NA	TRBJ2-3	TGTGCCAGCAGCCAGGGAGATACGCAGTATTTT	CASSQGDTQYF
TRBV9	NA	TRBD2	TRBJ2-5	TGTGCCAGCAGCGCGGGGGGGACACCTCAAGAGACCCAGTACTTC	CASSAGGTPQETQYF
TRBV5-1	NA	NA	TRBJ1-2	TGCGCCAGCAGCTTGGGGACAACTCACTATGGCTACACCTTC	CASSLGTTHYGYTF
TRBV13	NA	TRBD1	TRBJ1-2	TGTGCCAGCAGCCTGGGACAGGGGGTTTTTTACTATGGCTACACCTTC	CASSLGQGVFYYGYTF
TRBV18	NA	TRBD1	TRBJ1-6	TGTGCCAGCTCAAGGACAGGGCTCTATAATTCACCCCTCCACTTT	CASSRTGLYNSPLHF
TRBV5-1	NA	TRBD2	TRBJ2-2	TGCGCCAGCAGCTTCAGACTAGCGGGAGGAAGTACCGGGGAGCTGTTTTTT	CASSFRLAGGSTGELFF
TRBV4-1	NA	TRBD1	TRBJ2-4	TGCGCCAGCAGCCAACCCCGGACAGGGTCCAAAAACATTCAGTACTTC	CASSQPRTGSKNIQYF
TRBV7-3	NA	TRBD2	TRBJ2-1	TGTGCCAGCAGCTTCTCCCTAGCGGGAGCGGGGGACGACAATGAGCAGTTCTTC	CASSFSLAGAGDDNEQFF
TRBV29-1	NA	NA	TRBJ2-5	TGCAGCGTCGCAACTAGCAACTGGGAGACCCAGTACTTC	CSVATSNWETQYF
TRBV7-9	NA	TRBD2	TRBJ2-5	TGTGCCAGCAGCCGGGGGGAGGCCGAGACCCAGTACTTC	CASSRGEAETQYF